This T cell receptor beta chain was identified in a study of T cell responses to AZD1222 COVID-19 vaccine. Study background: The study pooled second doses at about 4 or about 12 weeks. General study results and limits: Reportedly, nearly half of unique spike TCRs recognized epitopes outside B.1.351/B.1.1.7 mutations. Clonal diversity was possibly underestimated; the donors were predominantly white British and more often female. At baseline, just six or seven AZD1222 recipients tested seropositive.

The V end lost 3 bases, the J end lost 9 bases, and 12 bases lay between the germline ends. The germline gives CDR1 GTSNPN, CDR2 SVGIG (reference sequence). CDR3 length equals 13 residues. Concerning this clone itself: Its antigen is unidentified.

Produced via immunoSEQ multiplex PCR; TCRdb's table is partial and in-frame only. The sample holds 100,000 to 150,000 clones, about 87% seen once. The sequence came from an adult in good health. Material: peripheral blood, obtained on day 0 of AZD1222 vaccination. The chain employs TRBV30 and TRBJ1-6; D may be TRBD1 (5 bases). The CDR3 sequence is CAWRWGGGSPLHF. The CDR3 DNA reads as TGTGCCTGGAGGTGGGGGGGTGGTTCACCCCTCCACTTT.